Reported below is one T cell receptor (beta chain). Antigen unknown. The sample originates from a study of T cells expressing NK-cell markers. Study details: Researchers got TCR beta repertoires out of sorted CD3+CD56+NKG2C+, CD3+CD56+NKG2C- and CD3+CD56-NKG2C+ T cells. Out of eight donors sequenced, seven tested HCMV-seropositive and the remaining one seronegative. Study findings and constraints: CD8+ T cells in six or seven donors included dominant NKG2C+ clonotypes at about 1.0-7.0%.

One entry per CDR3 protein, without DNA, is what TCRdb gives after re-calling the 5' RACE reads. This table holds hundreds of thousands of distinct CDR3 sequences. This CDR3 comprises 17 residues. The germline gives CDR1 LNHDA, CDR2 SQIVND (reference sequence). The chain has TRBV19 and TRBJ1-6. The clonotype was recovered from a woman aged 18 to 69 in good health. The sample taken for sequencing was blood T cells: a sorted CD56 or NKG2C T cell subset, CD4+ or CD8+ T cells, or bulk PBMC T cells (not recorded which). CDR3 sequence reads: CASSIVPRSSYNSPLHF.